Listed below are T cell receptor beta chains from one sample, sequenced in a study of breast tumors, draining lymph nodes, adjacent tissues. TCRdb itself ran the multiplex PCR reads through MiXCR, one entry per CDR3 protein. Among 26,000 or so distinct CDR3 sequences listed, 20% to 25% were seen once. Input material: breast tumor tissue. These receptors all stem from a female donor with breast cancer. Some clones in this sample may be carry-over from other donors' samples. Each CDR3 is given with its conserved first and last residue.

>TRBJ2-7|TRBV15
CATGVGTGIYEQYF
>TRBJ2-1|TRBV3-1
CASSHPGLLYNEQFF
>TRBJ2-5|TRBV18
CASSTLIQETQYF
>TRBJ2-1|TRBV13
CASSSTSGRNEQFF
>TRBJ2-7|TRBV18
CASSPWGQGIYHEQYF
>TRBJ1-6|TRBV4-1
CASSQRQGATGSPLHF
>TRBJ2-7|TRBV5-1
CASSLSALAGNYEQYF
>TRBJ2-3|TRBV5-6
CASSLGNRSDTQYF
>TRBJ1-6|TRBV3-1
CASSFSSSSYNSPLHF
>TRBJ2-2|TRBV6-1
CASSDVRAGELFF
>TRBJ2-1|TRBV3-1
CASSQVHSEQLF
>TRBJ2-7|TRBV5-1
CASSLVGQSSYEQYF
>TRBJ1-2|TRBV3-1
CASSQESVPNYGYTF
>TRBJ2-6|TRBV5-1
CASSSRGLAGSGANVLTF
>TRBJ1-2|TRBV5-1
CASSLGTGESGTF
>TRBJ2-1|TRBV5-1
CASSADPPYNEQFF
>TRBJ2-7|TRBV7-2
CASSLDFRGGSEQYF
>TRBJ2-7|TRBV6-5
CASKKRGAGGPLDEQYF
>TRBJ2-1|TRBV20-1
CSAALGVDEQFF
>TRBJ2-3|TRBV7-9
CASSIGGGPADTQYF
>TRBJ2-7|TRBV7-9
CASSFGGGQPTYEQYF
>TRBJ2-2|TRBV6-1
CASSPRGGANTGELFF
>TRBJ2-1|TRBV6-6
CASSRLAGGGDEQFF
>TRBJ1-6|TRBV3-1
CASSQEGNRESPLHF
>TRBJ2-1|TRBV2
CASLDLAGAPYEQFF
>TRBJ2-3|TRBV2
CASSDGGFTTDTQYF
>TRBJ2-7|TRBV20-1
CSAVRDSNSYEQYF
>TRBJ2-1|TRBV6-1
CASRGGLNEQFF
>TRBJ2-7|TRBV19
CASSIGLAGLYEQYF
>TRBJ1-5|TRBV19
CASSIFRYGNQPQHF
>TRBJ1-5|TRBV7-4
CASSIGQVRQPQHF
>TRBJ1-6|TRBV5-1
CASSPNRERNSPLHF